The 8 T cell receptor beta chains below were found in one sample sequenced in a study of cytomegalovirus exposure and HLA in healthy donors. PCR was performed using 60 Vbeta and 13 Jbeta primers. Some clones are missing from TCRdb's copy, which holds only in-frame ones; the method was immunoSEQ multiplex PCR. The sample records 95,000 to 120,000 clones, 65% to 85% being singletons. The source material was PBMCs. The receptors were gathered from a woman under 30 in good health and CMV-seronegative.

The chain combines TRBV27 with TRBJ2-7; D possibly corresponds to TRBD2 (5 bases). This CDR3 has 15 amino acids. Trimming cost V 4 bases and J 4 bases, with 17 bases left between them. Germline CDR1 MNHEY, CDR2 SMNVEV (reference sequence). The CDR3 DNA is TGTGCCAGCAGTTCCCAAGGGAGATCGCTTTACGAGCAGTACTTC. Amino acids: CASSSQGRSLYEQYF.

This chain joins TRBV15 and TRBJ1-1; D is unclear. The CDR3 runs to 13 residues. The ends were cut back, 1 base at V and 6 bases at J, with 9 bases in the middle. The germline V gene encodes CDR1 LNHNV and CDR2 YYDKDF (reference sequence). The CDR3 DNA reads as TGTGCCACCAGCAGAGTGCGGGCCGCTGAAGCTTTCTTT. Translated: CATSRVRAAEAFF.

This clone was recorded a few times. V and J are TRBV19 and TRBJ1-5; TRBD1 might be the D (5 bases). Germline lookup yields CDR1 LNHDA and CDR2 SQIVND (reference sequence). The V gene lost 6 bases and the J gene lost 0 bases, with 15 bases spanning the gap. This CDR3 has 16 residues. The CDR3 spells CASRWGEGYSNQPQHF. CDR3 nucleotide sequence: TGTGCCAGTAGATGGGGGGAGGGTTATAGCAATCAGCCCCAGCATTTT.

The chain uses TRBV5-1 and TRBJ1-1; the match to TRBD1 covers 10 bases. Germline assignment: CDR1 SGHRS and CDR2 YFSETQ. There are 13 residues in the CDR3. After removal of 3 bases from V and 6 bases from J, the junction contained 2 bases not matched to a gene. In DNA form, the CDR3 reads TGCGCCAGCAGCTCAGGACAGGGGGCTGAAGCTTTCTTT. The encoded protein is CASSSGQGAEAFF.

CDR3 residues: CASSQGAILPLHF. CDR3 coding DNA: TGTGCCAGCAGCCAGGGGGCGATTTTACCCCTCCACTTT. V usage is TRBV13 and J usage is TRBJ1-6; the match to TRBD1 covers 8 bases. CDR1 is PRHDT and CDR2 is FYEKMQ in the germline V gene (reference sequence). Unmatched junction bases numbered 6, after V lost 5 bases and J lost 12 bases. The CDR3 has 13 residues.

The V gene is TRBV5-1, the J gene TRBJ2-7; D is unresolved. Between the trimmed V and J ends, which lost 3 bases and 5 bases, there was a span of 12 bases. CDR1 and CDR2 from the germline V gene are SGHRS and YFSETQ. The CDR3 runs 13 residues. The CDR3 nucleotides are TGCGCCAGCAGCTCCTCCCTAGTAAACGAGCAGTACTTC. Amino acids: CASSSSLVNEQYF. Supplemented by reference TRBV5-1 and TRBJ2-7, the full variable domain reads KAGVTQTPRYLIKTRGQQVTLSCSPISGHRSVSWYQQTPGQGLQFLFEYFSETQRNKGNFPGRFSGRQFSNSRSEMNVSTLELGDSALYLCASSSSLVNEQYFGPGTRLTVT.

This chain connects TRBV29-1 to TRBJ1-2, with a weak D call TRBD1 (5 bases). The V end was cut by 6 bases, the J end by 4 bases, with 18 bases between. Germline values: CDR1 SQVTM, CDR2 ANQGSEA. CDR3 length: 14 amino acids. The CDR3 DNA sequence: TGCAGCGTGGCAAACACAGGCGGGATCTATGGCTACACCTTC. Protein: CSVANTGGIYGYTF.

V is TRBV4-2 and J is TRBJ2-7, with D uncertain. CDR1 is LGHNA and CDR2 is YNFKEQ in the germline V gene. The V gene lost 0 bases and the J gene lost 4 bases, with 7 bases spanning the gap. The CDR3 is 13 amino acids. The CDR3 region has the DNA TGTGCCAGCAGCCAAGATTCTAGGTACGAGCAGTACTTC. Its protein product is CASSQDSRYEQYF.